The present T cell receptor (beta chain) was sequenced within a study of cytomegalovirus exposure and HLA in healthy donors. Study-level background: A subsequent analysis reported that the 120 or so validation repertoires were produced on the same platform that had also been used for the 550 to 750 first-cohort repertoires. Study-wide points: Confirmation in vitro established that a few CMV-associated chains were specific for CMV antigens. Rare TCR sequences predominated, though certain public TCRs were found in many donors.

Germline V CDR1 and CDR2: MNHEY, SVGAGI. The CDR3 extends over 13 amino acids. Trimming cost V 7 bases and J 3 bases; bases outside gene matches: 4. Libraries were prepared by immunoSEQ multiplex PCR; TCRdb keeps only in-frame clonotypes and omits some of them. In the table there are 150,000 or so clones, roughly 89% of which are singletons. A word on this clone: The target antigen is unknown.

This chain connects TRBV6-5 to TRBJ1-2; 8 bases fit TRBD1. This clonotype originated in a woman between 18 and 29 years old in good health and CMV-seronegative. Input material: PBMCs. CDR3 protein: CASKMTGDYGYTF. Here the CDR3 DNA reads TGTGCCAGCAAGATGACAGGGGACTATGGCTACACCTTC.